The clone carrying this TCR beta chain was found a few times. The antigen is unknown. TCRdb's table, derived via immunoSEQ multiplex PCR, lists solely in-frame clones and lacks some. The table has roughly 13,000 clones, 70% to 90% seen once. CDR3 length: 13 amino acids. V was trimmed by 0 bases and J by 8 bases, leaving 9 bases between them. Germline values: CDR1 SGDLS, CDR2 YYNGEE. The sample originates from a study of radiotherapy plus CTLA-4 blockade in lung cancer. Whole-study context: Objective responses arose in approximately 20% of patients, and approximately 31% experienced disease control. Study observations and caveats: According to reports, early shifts in blood T cell clones, alongside interferon-beta, forecast response most accurately. After treatment with radiotherapy plus ipilimumab, TCR clones that came from the tumor expanded in blood.

Focal radiation and CTLA-4 blockade (ipilimumab) were tested in chemo-refractory metastatic non-small-cell lung cancer patients. Sequenced here: peripheral blood, sampled from a patient treated with radiotherapy plus ipilimumab. The TCR sequence derives from a human donor with non-small cell lung cancer that progressed on radiotherapy plus ipilimumab. Some clones in this sample may be carry-over from other donors' samples. This chain links TRBV9 with TRBJ2-1; TRBD2 might be the D (6 bases). In DNA form, the CDR3 reads TGTGCCAGCAGCGTAGTGGAGGGCGATGAGCAGTTCTTC. This encodes CASSVVEGDEQFF.